These 8 T cell receptor beta chains originate from one sample sequenced in a study of T cell responses to AZD1222 COVID-19 vaccine. The protocol was immunoSEQ multiplex PCR, while the TCRdb copy is restricted to in-frame clones and leaves out a portion. The repertoire consists of under 200,000 clones, with approximately 92% occurring once and the leading ten covering 1% to 1.5%. The sequences come from peripheral blood, collected on day 0 of AZD1222 vaccination. The receptors were gathered from an adult in good health.

This clone was seen just once. In DNA, the CDR3 is TGCGCCAGCAGTGATTGTGGGCAGGGTGATATGAACACTGAAGCTTTCTTT. Translated: CASSDCGQGDMNTEAFF. The V and J genes are TRBV10-1 and TRBJ1-1; D might be TRBD1 (5 bases). Per germline, CDR1 WNHNN and CDR2 SYGVQD (reference sequence). Trimming took off 3 bases at V and 0 bases at J, with 17 bases between the two ends. The CDR3 has 17 amino acids.

This chain joins TRBV30 and TRBJ1-5; D is unresolved. Germline CDR1 and CDR2: GTSNPN and SVGIG (reference sequence). This CDR3 has 14 amino acids. V dropped 0 bases and J dropped 5 bases, with 11 bases sitting between them. The CDR3 region has the DNA TGTGCCTGGAGTGTAGGAGGCAGTTATCAGCCCCAGCATTTT. This translates into CAWSVGGSYQPQHF.

This clone occurred once. The genes are TRBV4-1 and TRBJ2-7; no reliable D call. V gave up 1 base and J gave up 2 bases, with 12 bases separating them. CDR1 MGHRA and CDR2 YSYEKL come from the germline V gene. The CDR3 loop spans 15 amino acids. The CDR3 sequence is CASSQGNGFPYEQYF. CDR3 coding DNA: TGCGCCAGCAGCCAAGGGAATGGGTTTCCCTACGAGCAGTACTTC.

This chain links TRBV27 with TRBJ2-1; D gene uncertain. Trimming left V 2 bases short and J 7 bases short, with 12 bases between. CDR3 length: 14 amino acids. Germline lookup yields CDR1 MNHEY and CDR2 SMNVEV (reference sequence). The CDR3, as DNA: TGTGCCAGCAGTTTACTCCCGCCAGCTAATGAGCAGTTCTTC. Translation: CASSLLPPANEQFF.

The V call is TRBV7-2, the J call TRBJ1-4; 9 positions agree with TRBD1. Germline assignment: CDR1 SGHTA and CDR2 FQGNSA. Unmatched junction bases numbered 3, after V lost 6 bases and J lost 4 bases. CDR3 length: 14 residues. The DNA for the CDR3 is TGTGCCAGCAGGCCGGGACAGGGTAATGAAAAACTGTTTTTT. Translation gives CASRPGQGNEKLFF.

The genes are TRBV7-3 and TRBJ2-2; no clear D gene. The V end was cut by 5 bases, the J end by 7 bases, with 11 bases between. This CDR3 spans 13 amino acids. Germline CDR1 SGHTA, CDR2 FQGTGA. The CDR3 is CASSRQSSGELFF. The CDR3 DNA follows: TGTGCCAGCAGCAGACAAAGCAGCGGGGAGCTGTTTTTT. Based on the CDR3 plus reference TRBV7-3 and TRBJ2-2, the full variable domain is GAGVSQTPSNKVTEKGKYVELRCDPISGHTALYWYRQSLGQGPEFLIYFQGTGAADDSGLPNDRFFAVRPEGSVSTLKIQRTERGDSAVYLCASSRQSSGELFFGEGSRLTVL.

The chain is built from TRBV2 and TRBJ2-1; 7 bases line up with TRBD1. J was trimmed by 2 bases and V by 3 bases; bases with no gene match: 4. The CDR3 spans 15 residues. Germline CDR1 is SNHLY and CDR2 is FYNNEI. The DNA for the CDR3 is TGTGCCAGCAGTGAGTCGGGACAGACCTACAATGAGCAGTTCTTC. Residues: CASSESGQTYNEQFF.

This clone has only a few counts. The V gene is TRBV19, the J gene TRBJ1-1, with D unresolved. Trimming removed 6 bases at V and 7 bases at J, with 6 bases between. CDR3 length equals 10 residues. The V gene's germline CDR1 is LNHDA and CDR2 SQIVND (reference sequence). The CDR3 reads CASRGSEAFF. Written as DNA, the CDR3 is TGTGCCAGTAGGGGAAGTGAAGCTTTCTTT.